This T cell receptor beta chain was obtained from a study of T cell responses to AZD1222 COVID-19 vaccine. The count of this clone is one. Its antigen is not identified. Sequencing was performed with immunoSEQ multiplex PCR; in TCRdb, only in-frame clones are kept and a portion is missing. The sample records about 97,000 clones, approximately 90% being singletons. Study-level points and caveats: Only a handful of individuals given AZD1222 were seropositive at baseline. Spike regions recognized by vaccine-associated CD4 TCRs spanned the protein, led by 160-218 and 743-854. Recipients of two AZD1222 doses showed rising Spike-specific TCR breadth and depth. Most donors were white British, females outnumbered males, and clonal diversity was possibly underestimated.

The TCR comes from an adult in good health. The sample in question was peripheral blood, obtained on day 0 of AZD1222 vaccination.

CDR3 residues: CASRPPQAGANVLTF. The DNA for the CDR3 is TGTGCCAGCAGACCGCCCCAGGCTGGGGCCAACGTCCTGACTTTC. The rearrangement uses TRBV7-3 and TRBJ2-6; no definite D call. Trimming cost V 6 bases and J 2 bases, with 11 bases left between them. The CDR3 runs 15 residues. Germline CDR1 is SGHTA and CDR2 is FQGTGA.